This TCR beta chain was captured in a study of cytomegalovirus exposure and HLA in healthy donors. Germline-derived CDR1 and CDR2 are SGHNT and YYREEE (reference sequence). Trimming took 7 bases from V and 8 from J, leaving 15 bases between them. The CDR3 covers 13 residues. Worth noting for this clone: What it recognizes is unknown.

Overall study results and limits: Per a later analysis, 18,000 or so TCR beta sequences showed association with HLA alleles at 0.05 false discovery rate.

It was with 60 Vbeta and 13 Jbeta primers that the PCR ran. TCRdb's copy holds only in-frame clones and misses some; the assay was immunoSEQ multiplex PCR. This sample has around 200,000 clones, with around three quarters found just once. The source material was PBMCs. The chain is built from TRBV5-4 and TRBJ1-4; no reliable D call. This clonotype was sampled from a woman aged 25 to 45 in good health and CMV-seropositive. This CDR3 reads CASAPRTGEKLFF. For the CDR3, the DNA is TGTGCCAGCGCTCCGAGGACGGGAGAAAAACTGTTTTTT.